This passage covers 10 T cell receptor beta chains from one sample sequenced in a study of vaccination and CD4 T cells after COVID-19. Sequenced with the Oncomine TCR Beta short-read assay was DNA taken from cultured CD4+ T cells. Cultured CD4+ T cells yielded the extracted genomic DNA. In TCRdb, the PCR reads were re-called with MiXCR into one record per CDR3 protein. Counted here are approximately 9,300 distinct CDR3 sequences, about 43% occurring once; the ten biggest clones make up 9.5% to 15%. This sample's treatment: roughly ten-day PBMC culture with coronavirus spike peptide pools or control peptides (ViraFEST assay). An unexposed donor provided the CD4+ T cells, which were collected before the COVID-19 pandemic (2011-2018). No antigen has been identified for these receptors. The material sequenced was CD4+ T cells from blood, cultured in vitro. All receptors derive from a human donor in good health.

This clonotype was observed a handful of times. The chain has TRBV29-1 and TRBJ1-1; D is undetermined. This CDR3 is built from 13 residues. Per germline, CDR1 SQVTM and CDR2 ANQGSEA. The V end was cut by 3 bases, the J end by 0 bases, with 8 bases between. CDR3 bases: TGCAGCGTTGACTTTGTGCTGAACACTGAAGCTTTCTTT. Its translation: CSVDFVLNTEAFF.

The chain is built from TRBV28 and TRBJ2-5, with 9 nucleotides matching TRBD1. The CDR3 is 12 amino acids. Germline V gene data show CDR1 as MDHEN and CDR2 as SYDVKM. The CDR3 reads CATGGFQETQYF. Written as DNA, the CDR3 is TGTGCGACAGGGGGTTTCCAAGAGACCCAGTACTTC.

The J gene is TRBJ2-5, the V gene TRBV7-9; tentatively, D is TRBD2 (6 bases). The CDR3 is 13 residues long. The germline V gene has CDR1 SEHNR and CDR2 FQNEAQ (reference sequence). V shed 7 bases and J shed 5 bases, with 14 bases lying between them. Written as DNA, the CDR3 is TGTGCCAGCAATTCGGGAGTCTATGAGACCCAGTACTTC. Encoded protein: CASNSGVYETQYF.

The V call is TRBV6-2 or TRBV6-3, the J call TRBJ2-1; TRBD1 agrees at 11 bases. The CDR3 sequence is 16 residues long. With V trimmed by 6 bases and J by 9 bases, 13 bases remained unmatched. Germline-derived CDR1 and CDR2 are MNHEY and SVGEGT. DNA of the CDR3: TGTGCCAGCAGCCCAGCGGGACAGGGGGATTCGTTTGAGCAGTTCTTC. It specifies CASSPAGQGDSFEQFF.

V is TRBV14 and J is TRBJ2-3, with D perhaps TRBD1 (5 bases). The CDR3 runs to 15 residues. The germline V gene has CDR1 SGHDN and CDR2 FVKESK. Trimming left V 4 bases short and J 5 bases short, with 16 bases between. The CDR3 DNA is TGTGCCAGCAGCCTCTTGGGGCAGTCGGGAGATACGCAGTATTTT. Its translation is CASSLLGQSGDTQYF.

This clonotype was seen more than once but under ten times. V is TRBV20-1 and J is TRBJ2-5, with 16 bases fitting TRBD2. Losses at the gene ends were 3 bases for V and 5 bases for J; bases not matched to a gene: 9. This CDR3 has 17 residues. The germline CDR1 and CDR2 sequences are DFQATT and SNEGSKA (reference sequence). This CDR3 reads CSASDGTSGRDEETQYF. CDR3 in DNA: TGCAGTGCTAGCGACGGGACTAGCGGGAGGGACGAGGAGACCCAGTACTTC.

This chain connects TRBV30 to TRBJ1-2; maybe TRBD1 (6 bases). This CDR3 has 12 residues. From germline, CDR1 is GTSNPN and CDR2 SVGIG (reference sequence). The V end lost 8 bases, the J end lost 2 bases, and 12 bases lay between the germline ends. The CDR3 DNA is TGTGCCCGGGACAACCGAAACTATGGCTACACCTTC. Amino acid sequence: CARDNRNYGYTF.

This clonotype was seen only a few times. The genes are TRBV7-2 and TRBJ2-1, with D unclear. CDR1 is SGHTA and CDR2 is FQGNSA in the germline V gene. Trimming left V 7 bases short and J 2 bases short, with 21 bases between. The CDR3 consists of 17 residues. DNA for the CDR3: TGTGCCAGCACCGCCGGTGAAGGCCGGGCAGCCTACAATGAGCAGTTCTTC. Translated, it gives CASTAGEGRAAYNEQFF.

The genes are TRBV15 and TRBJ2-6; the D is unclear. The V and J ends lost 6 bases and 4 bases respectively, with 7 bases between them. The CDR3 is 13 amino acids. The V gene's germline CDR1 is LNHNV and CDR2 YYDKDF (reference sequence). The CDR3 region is CATRVRGANVLTF. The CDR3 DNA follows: TGTGCCACCAGAGTGAGAGGGGCCAACGTCCTGACTTTC.

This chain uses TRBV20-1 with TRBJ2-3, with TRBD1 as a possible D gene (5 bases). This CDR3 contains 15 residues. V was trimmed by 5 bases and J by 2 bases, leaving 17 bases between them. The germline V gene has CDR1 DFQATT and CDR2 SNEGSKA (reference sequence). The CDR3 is CSAQTVQGYTDTQYF. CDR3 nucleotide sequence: TGCAGTGCTCAGACAGTTCAGGGCTACACAGATACGCAGTATTTT.